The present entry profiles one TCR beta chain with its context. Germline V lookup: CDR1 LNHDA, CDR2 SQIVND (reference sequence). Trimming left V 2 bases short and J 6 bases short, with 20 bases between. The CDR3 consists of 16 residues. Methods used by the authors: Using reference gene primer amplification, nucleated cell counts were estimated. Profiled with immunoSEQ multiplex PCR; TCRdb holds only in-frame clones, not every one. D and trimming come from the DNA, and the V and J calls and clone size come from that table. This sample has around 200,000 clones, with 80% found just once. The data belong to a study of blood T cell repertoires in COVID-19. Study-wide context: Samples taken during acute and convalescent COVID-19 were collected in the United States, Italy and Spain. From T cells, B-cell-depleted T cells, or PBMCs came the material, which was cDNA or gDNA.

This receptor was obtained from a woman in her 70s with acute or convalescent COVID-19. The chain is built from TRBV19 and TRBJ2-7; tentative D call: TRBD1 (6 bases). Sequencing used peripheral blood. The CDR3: CASSISSGRGSGEQYF. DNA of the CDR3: TGTGCCAGTAGTATAAGTTCCGGAAGGGGGAGCGGCGAGCAGTACTTC.